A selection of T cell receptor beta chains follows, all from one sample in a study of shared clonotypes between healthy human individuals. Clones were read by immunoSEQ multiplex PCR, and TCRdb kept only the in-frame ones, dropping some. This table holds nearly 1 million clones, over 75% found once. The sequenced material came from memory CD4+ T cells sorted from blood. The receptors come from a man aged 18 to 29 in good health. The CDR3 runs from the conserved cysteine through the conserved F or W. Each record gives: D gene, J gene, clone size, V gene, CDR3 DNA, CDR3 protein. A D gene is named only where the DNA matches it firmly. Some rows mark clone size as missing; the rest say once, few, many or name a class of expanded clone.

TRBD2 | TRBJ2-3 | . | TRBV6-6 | TGTGCCAGCAGTTTAGGACTAGCGGGGGGTGCAGATACGCAGTATTTT | CASSLGLAGGADTQYF
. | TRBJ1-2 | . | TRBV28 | TGTGCCAGCGGGGGACAATGGTATAACTATGGCTACACCTTC | CASGGQWYNYGYTF
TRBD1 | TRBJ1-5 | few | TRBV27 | TGTGCCAGCAGTGGGACAGGGAAGAATGGTCAGCCCCAGCATTTT | CASSGTGKNGQPQHF
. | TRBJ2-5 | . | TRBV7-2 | TGTGCCAGCAGCCAGGGCCTCCAAGAGACCCAGTACTTC | CASSQGLQETQYF
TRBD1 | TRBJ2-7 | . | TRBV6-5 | TGTGCCAGCAGTTACAGAGGACAGGGGCCCCACGAGCAGTACTTC | CASSYRGQGPHEQYF
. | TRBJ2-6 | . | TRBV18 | TGTGCCAGCTCACCACTTGCAGGGTCTGGGGCCAACGTCCTGACTTTC | CASSPLAGSGANVLTF
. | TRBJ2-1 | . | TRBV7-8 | TGTGCCAGCAGCGATGGACGTTACAATGAGCAGTTCTTC | CASSDGRYNEQFF
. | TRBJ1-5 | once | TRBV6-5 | TGTGCCAGCAGCCCTCTAATGGGATCCAATCAGCCCCAGCATTTT | CASSPLMGSNQPQHF
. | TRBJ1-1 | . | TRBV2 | TGTGCCAGCAGAGACAAACTGATGAACACTGAAGCTTTCTTT | CASRDKLMNTEAFF
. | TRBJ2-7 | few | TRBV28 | TGTGCCAGCAGTACGGCTTTGATGGTTGGTGAGCAGTACTTC | CASSTALMVGEQYF
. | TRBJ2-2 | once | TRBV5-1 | TGCGCCAGCAGCTCGACTGGGAACACCGGGGAGCTGTTTTTT | CASSSTGNTGELFF
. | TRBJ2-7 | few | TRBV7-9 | TGTGCCAGCAGCTTAGGAGACGAATGGGACGAGCAGTACTTC | CASSLGDEWDEQYF
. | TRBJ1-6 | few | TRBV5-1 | TGCGCCAGCAGCTTGGACAGTGGAAATTCACCCCTCCACTTT | CASSLDSGNSPLHF
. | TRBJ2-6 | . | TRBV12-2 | TGTGCAAGTCGCTTAGCAGATAGGGACGGTGTGGTCCTGACTTTC | CASRLADRDGVVLTF
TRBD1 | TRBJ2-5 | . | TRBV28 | TGTGCCAGCAGCGGGGGACAGGGGGCGCGGGAGACCCAGTACTTC | CASSGGQGARETQYF
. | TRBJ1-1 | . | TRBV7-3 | TGTGCCAGCAGCTGGTGGGGTCCCAGGATGAACACTGAAGCTTTCTTT | CASSWWGPRMNTEAFF